This TCR beta chain was recovered during a study of shared clonotypes between healthy human individuals. Sequenced by immunoSEQ multiplex PCR; TCRdb stores in-frame clones only, minus some. The profile shows 2,500,000 or so clones, 85% to 95% of them singletons. Sequences were obtained from naive CD4+ T cells from PBMCs. Noted subset: CD45RA+ positively selected. The source is a young man in good health. Some clones in this sample may be carry-over from other donors' samples.

The CDR3 spells CASSGPGGSGYTF. CDR3 bases: TGTGCCAGCAGTGGCCCTGGGGGTTCCGGCTACACCTTC. This sequence joins TRBV25-1 and TRBJ1-2, with a tentative D call TRBD1 (5 bases). V lost 4 bases to trimming and J lost 8 bases, with 14 bases between them. Germline lookup yields CDR1 MGHDK and CDR2 SYGVNS. The CDR3 contains 13 residues.